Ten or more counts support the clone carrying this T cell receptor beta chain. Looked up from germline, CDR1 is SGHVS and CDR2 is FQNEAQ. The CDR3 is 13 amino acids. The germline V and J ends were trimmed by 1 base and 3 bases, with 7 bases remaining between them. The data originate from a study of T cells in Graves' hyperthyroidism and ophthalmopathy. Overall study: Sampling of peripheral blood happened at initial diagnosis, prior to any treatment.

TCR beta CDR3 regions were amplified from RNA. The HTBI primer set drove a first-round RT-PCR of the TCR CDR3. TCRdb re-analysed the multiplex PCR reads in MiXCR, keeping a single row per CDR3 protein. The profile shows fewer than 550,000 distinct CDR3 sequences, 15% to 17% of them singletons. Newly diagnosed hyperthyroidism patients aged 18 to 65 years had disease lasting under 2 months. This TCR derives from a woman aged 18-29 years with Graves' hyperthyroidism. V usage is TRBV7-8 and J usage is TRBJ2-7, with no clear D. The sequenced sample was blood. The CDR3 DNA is TGTGCCAGCAGCTTAGTATCCATCTACGAGCAGTACTTC. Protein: CASSLVSIYEQYF. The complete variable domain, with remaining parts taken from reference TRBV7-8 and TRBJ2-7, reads GAGVSQSPRYKVAKRGQDVALRCDPISGHVSLFWYQQALGQGPEFLTYFQNEAQLDKSGLPSDRFFAERPEGSVSTLKIQRTQQEDSAVYLCASSLVSIYEQYFGPGTRLTVT.